A single sample is the source of the 20 T cell receptor beta chains below, sequenced in a study of tumor and adjacent non-tumor tissue in lung cancer. TCRbeta libraries were built with three rounds of nested PCR, modified from ARM-PCR. Each CDR3 protein is one row after TCRdb ran MiXCR on the multiplex PCR reads. The data contain 100,000 to 150,000 distinct CDR3 sequences, about 66% of them seen just once; the ten biggest clones take up around 13%. No cell sorting was done before RNA was extracted from the tissue. Sequences were obtained from lung tumor tissue. These receptors were obtained from a man aged 25 to 45 with non-small cell lung cancer.

Turning to this clonotype: This CDR3 is missing its conserved last phenylalanine or tryptophan, likely due to a read error. The gene calls are TRBV24-1 and TRBJ2-1, with TRBD2 matching over 8 bases. This CDR3 comprises 15 residues. The ends lost 4 bases at V and 12 bases at J; junction bases unmatched: 13. Germline V gene sequence: CDR1 KGHDR, CDR2 SFDVKD. The CDR3 DNA reads TGTGCCACCAGTGAGATTAGCGGGAAGTACATTGTGCAGTTCTTA. Amino acids: CATSEISGKYIVQFL.

A note on this clonotype: Just one base apart from a much larger clone, this may be a read error. The chain recombines TRBV20-1 with TRBJ2-6; D ambiguous. CDR1 and CDR2 from the germline V gene are DFQATT and SNEGSKA (reference sequence). The CDR3 is 14 residues long. CDR3 DNA sequence: TGCAGTGCCCCTTACAGCTCTGGGGTCAACGTCCTGACTTTC. Its protein product is CSAPYSSGVNVLTF.

This clonotype was picked up one time. This clone may be a read error of a much larger clone one base away. The chain combines TRBV12-3 or TRBV12-4 with TRBJ1-2, with 8 bases aligning to TRBD1. Trimming at V came to 4 bases and at J to 4 bases, leaving 2 bases not matched to a gene. The CDR3 runs to 13 residues. In DNA form, the CDR3 reads TGTGCCAGCAGTTGGACAGGGATCTATGGCTACACCTTC. Encoded protein: CASSWTGIYGYTF.

In regard to this clonotype: A much larger clone differs from this one at a single base, so this may be a read error. This chain links TRBV6-1 with TRBJ1-2, with TRBD1 matching 10 bases. J gave up 2 bases and V 7 bases, and 7 bases lay outside the gene matches. There are 15 residues in the CDR3. Germline CDR1 MNHNS, CDR2 SASEGT. The CDR3, as DNA: TGTGCCAGCATAGGGGACAGGGGCAACAACTATGGCTACACCTTC. Protein: CASIGDRGNNYGYTF.

Worth noting for this clonotype: In this CDR3 the conserved last residue, phenylalanine or tryptophan, is missing, so a read error is likely. This rearrangement joins TRBV11-2 to TRBJ2-1; a weak D match, TRBD2 (6 bases). Germline-derived CDR1 and CDR2 are SGHAT and FQNNGV. The CDR3 sequence is 17 residues long. CDR3 DNA sequence: TGTGCCGGCAGTCCCCCTAACGGGAGAAAATCCGACAATGAGCAGTTCTTA. It yields the protein CAGSPPNGRKSDNEQFL.

This clonotype was found many times. The gene calls are TRBV12-3 or TRBV12-4 and TRBJ1-1, with a possible D match to TRBD1 (6 bases). V lost 5 bases and J 1 base, leaving 8 bases between the germline ends. The CDR3 has 13 amino acids. The DNA of the CDR3 is TGTGCCAGCAGTCAGGGGACGAACACTGAAGCTTTCTTT. Translating gives CASSQGTNTEAFF.

This clonotype came up a few times. The genes are TRBV5-1 and TRBJ2-1; TRBD2 aligns across 7 bases. The CDR3 extends over 15 amino acids. Germline lookup yields CDR1 SGHRS and CDR2 YFSETQ. With V trimmed by 7 bases and J by 0 bases, 7 bases remained unmatched. Here the CDR3 reads CASRLAMSSYNEQFF. CDR3 DNA sequence: TGCGCCAGCCGACTAGCCATGAGCTCCTACAATGAGCAGTTCTTC. The variable domain in full, with the rest retrieved from reference TRBV5-1 and TRBJ2-1, is KAGVTQTPRYLIKTRGQQVTLSCSPISGHRSVSWYQQTPGQGLQFLFEYFSETQRNKGNFPGRFSGRQFSNSRSEMNVSTLELGDSALYLCASRLAMSSYNEQFFGPGTRLTVL.

The rearrangement uses TRBV20-1 and TRBJ2-1; weak D call: TRBD2 (5 bases). The CDR3 is 12 residues long. Germline V gene sequence: CDR1 DFQATT, CDR2 SNEGSKA (reference sequence). With 8 bases removed from V and 7 bases from J, the gap between germline ends came to 15 bases. DNA of the CDR3: TGCAGTACTCGAACTAGTGGGAATGAGCAGTTCTTC. Encoded protein: CSTRTSGNEQFF.

About this clonotype itself: This may arise from a read error, as a much more abundant clone is one base away. CDR3 nucleotides: TGCAGCGTTGATGTCGGGGGGGGCCACGAGCAGTACTTC. Residues: CSVDVGGGHEQYF. V is TRBV29-1 and J is TRBJ2-7; 8 bases are shared with TRBD2. CDR3 size: 13 residues. CDR1 and CDR2 from the germline V gene are SQVTM and ANQGSEA. The J segment lost 5 bases and the V segment lost 3 bases, leaving 6 bases of the junction unmatched.

The rearrangement links TRBV6-2 or TRBV6-3 to TRBJ2-2; TRBD2 matches 10 bases. The germline gives CDR1 MNHEY, CDR2 SVGEGT. The CDR3 is 14 residues long. Losses at the gene ends were 6 bases for V and 8 bases for J; bases not matched to a gene: 6. CDR3 sequence: CASSRSGGAGELFF. CDR3 nucleotides: TGTGCCAGCAGCCGAAGCGGGGGGGCTGGGGAGCTGTTTTTT.

This clonotype turned up a few times. A much larger clone lies a single base off, so this may be a read error. This chain connects TRBV12-3 or TRBV12-4 to TRBJ1-6; TRBD1 might be the D (6 bases). The CDR3 totals 14 residues. This CDR3 is CASSLLQGETPLRF. The CDR3 nucleotides are TGTGCCAGCAGTTTATTACAGGGAGAGACACCCCTCCGCTTT.

The count of this clonotype is one. The J gene is TRBJ1-1, the V gene TRBV7-9; 9 positions agree with TRBD1. Germline CDR1 is SEHNR and CDR2 is FQNEAQ (reference sequence). CDR3 length: 15 amino acids. V shed 1 base, J shed 7 bases, and the junction held 7 bases outside the gene matches. The chain's CDR3 is CASSLETGGHREAFF. CDR3 sequence (DNA): TGTGCCAGCAGCTTAGAAACAGGGGGCCACCGTGAAGCTTTCTTT.

Comments on this clonotype: A single base separates this from a much larger clone, so it may be a read error. This chain uses TRBV20-1 with TRBJ2-7; tentatively, D is TRBD2 (6 bases). The germline CDR1 and CDR2 sequences are DFQATT and SNEGSKA (reference sequence). CDR3 length: 14 amino acids. The V end was cut by 2 bases, the J end by 6 bases, with 17 bases between. CDR3 nucleotides: TGCAGTGCTAGACTAGCGCGGGGTAACGGCGAGCAGTACTTC. Amino acid sequence: CSARLARGNGEQYF.

Comments on this clonotype: The conserved phenylalanine or tryptophan normally closing the CDR3 is absent here, so this likely arose from a read error. The chain has TRBV6-2 or TRBV6-3 and TRBJ2-7; D is perhaps TRBD1 (6 bases). CDR3 length: 14 residues. The germline gives CDR1 MNHEY, CDR2 SVGEGT. The CDR3 sequence is CASSYSTGIYKQYL. The CDR3 DNA sequence: TGTGCCAGCAGTTACTCGACAGGTATCTACAAGCAGTACTTA.

Ten or more counts support this clonotype. The J gene is TRBJ1-1, the V gene TRBV4-3, with unresolved D. Germline V CDR1 and CDR2: LGHNA, YSLEER. This CDR3 is built from 15 residues. The V end was cut by 2 bases, the J end by 1 base, with 11 bases between. This CDR3 reads CASSQRADGNTEAFF. In nucleotides, the CDR3 is TGCGCCAGCAGCCAACGGGCCGACGGGAACACTGAAGCTTTCTTT.

This clonotype has just a few counts. At one boundary the junction diverges from the germline segment, which might be a read error. The rearrangement uses TRBV10-3 and TRBJ2-6; 9 bases match TRBD1. CDR1 and CDR2 from the germline V gene are ENHRY and SYGVKD. The CDR3 has 17 residues. The CDR3 DNA follows: TGTGCCATCAGTCCCGGGACAGGGATCTCTGGGACCAACGTCCTGACTTTC. Translation: CAISPGTGISGTNVLTF.

A note on this clonotype: In this CDR3 the conserved last residue, phenylalanine or tryptophan, is missing, so a read error is likely. No DNA is shown, since the ends of the CDR3 on it are uncertain; the CDR3 is the one TCRdb lists. The V and J genes are TRBV11-2 and TRBJ1-2; the table calls TRBD1, which could not be checked here. The germline V gene encodes CDR1 SGHAT and CDR2 FQNNGV. The CDR3 contains 14 residues when both ends are counted. Here the CDR3 reads CASSRTGINYGYPI.

The rearrangement links TRBV11-2 to TRBJ1-5; TRBD1 is a possible D gene (6 bases). Germline V gene sequence: CDR1 SGHAT, CDR2 FQNNGV. The length of the CDR3 is 15 residues. V shed 5 bases and J shed 5 bases, with 16 bases lying between them. Here the CDR3 reads CASSAMGASDQPQHF. The DNA of the CDR3 is TGTGCCAGCAGCGCCATGGGGGCTTCGGATCAGCCCCAGCATTTT.

With regard to this clonotype: The junction departs from the called germline gene at one end, perhaps through a read error. V usage is TRBV20-1 and J usage is TRBJ1-1; D uncertain. The CDR3 extends over 16 amino acids. CDR1 and CDR2 (germline): DFQATT, SNEGSKA (reference sequence). The CDR3 DNA reads TGCAGTGCTAGAACCCGAGGTGAGAGAGGGAACACTGTAGCTTTCTTT. Its translation is CSARTRGERGNTVAFF.

Only a few counts were recorded for this clonotype. One junction end disagrees with the germline gene, perhaps due to a read error. The CDR3 sequence is CNARGLKTSGSSDEQYF. DNA for the CDR3: TGCAATGCTAGAGGCTTAAAGACTAGCGGGAGCTCTGACGAGCAGTATTTC. This chain joins TRBV20-1 and TRBJ2-7, with 12 bases identical to TRBD2. Germline assignment: CDR1 DFQATT and CDR2 SNEGSKA (reference sequence). The CDR3 is 17 residues long.